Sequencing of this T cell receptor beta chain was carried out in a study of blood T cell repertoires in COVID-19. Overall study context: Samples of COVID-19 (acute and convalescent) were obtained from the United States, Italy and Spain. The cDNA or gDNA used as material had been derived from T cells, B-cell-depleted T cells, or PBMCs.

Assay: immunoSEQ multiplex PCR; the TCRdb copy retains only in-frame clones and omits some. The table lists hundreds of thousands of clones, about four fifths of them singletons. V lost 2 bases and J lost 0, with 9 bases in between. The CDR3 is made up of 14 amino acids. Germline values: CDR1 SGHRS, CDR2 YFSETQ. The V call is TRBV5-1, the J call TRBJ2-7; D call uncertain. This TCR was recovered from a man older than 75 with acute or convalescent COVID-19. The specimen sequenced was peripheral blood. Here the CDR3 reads CASSLLFSSYEQYF. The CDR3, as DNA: TGCGCCAGCAGCTTATTGTTCAGCTCCTACGAGCAGTACTTC.